Listed below are T cell receptor beta chains from one sample, sequenced in a study of T-cell reconstitution after alpha-beta-depleted transplantation in children. TCRdb reprocessed the PCR reads via MiXCR and lists one record per CDR3 protein. This table has around 87,000 distinct CDR3 sequences, 7.5% to 9.5% appearing once. The sequences come from PBMCs from the stem cell graft donor, collected from the stem cell graft. The receptors derive from a human donor who donated a stem cell graft to a child with congenital amegakaryocytic thrombocytopenia. Each CDR3 is given with its conserved first and last residue. A D gene is named only where the DNA matches it firmly. Size tells how often a clone was seen (once, few, many) or the class of an expanded clone, and some rows leave it out.

CDR3	DNA	V	J	size	D
CASRLGGQSYEQYF	TGTGCCAGCAGGCTTGGGGGCCAATCCTACGAGCAGTACTTC	TRBV6-2/TRBV6-3	TRBJ2-7	-	-
CSASGLAGDRNEQFF	TGCAGTGCTAGTGGACTAGCGGGAGATCGTAATGAGCAGTTCTTC	TRBV20-1	TRBJ2-1	many	TRBD2
CASSSTNDRGGGYTF	TGTGCCAGCAGCTCGACCAATGACAGGGGAGGTGGCTACACCTTC	TRBV11-2	TRBJ1-2	-	TRBD1
CSVLDSWVNTEAFF	TGCAGCGTTTTGGATAGCTGGGTGAACACTGAAGCTTTCTTT	TRBV29-1	TRBJ1-1	few	-
CASSETGGLDYGYTF	TGTGCCAGCAGCGAAACAGGGGGCCTAGACTATGGCTACACCTTC	TRBV7-3	TRBJ1-2	many	TRBD1
CASSRRGMDYGYTF	TGCGCCAGCAGCCGGAGGGGAATGGACTATGGCTACACCTTC	TRBV5-1	TRBJ1-2	-	-
CASGRGQYISKNIQYF	TGTGCCAGCGGGCGGGGACAGTATATTTCCAAAAACATTCAGTACTTC	TRBV6-1	TRBJ2-4	many	-
CASSLGSGYTF	TGTGCCAGCAGCTTAGGTTCAGGCTACACCTTC	TRBV7-2	TRBJ1-2	many	-
CASSSPRFLVAKNIQYF	TGTGCCAGCAGTTCCCCCCGGTTTTTGGTAGCCAAAAACATTCAGTACTTC	TRBV12-3/TRBV12-4	TRBJ2-4	many	-
CASHGLTSSYNEQFF	TGCGCCAGCCATGGGCTCACAAGCTCCTACAATGAGCAGTTCTTC	TRBV5-1	TRBJ2-1	many	-
CASSFTGRTNYNEQFF	TGTGCCAGCAGCTTCACTGGACGGACGAACTACAATGAGCAGTTCTTC	TRBV9	TRBJ2-1	many	-
CSAPMGGTGEGDEQYF	TGCAGTGCTCCCATGGGGGGGACAGGGGAGGGAGACGAGCAGTACTTC	TRBV20-1	TRBJ2-7	many	TRBD1
CASSSPAGRINRNYGYTF	TGCGCCAGCAGCTCCCCCGCAGGCCGCATAAACCGTAACTATGGCTACACCTTC	TRBV5-1	TRBJ1-2	many	-
CASSLTSGALSSYNEQFF	TGCGCCAGCAGCCTGACTAGCGGGGCTCTCAGCTCCTACAATGAGCAGTTCTTC	TRBV5-1	TRBJ2-1	many	TRBD2
CASNPTGSDTQYF	TGTGCCAGTAACCCTACAGGGTCAGATACGCAGTATTTT	TRBV19	TRBJ2-3	few	-
CSARDGTSGFNEQFF	TGCAGTGCCAGGGATGGGACTAGCGGATTCAATGAGCAGTTCTTC	TRBV20-1	TRBJ2-1	many	TRBD2
CASSLVAVNSGVYNEQFF	TGTGCCAGCAGCTTAGTAGCCGTTAATAGCGGTGTTTACAATGAGCAGTTCTTC	TRBV11-3	TRBJ2-1	many	-
CSVHPAGRTEAFF	TGCAGCGTCCACCCAGCAGGCCGGACTGAAGCTTTCTTT	TRBV29-1	TRBJ1-1	many	-
CASSSSSNAEAFF	TGTGCCAGCTCCTCCTCATCAAACGCTGAAGCTTTCTTT	TRBV12-3/TRBV12-4	TRBJ1-1	many	-
CASSPLVGDTQYF	TGCGCCAGCAGCCCGTTAGTCGGGGATACGCAGTATTTT	TRBV5-1	TRBJ2-3	many	-
CASSSPPAGRHTGELFF	TGTGCCAGCAGTTCCCCCCCAGCGGGACGCCACACCGGGGAGCTGTTTTTT	TRBV6-5	TRBJ2-2	many	TRBD2
CASSNDGSYNSPLHF	TGTGCCAGCAGCAACGACGGCTCCTATAATTCACCCCTCCACTTT	TRBV7-9	TRBJ1-6	many	-
CASSGDGRTQYF	TGTGCCAGCAGTGGGGACGGCAGGACGCAGTATTTT	TRBV25-1	TRBJ2-3	many	-
CASSLSVGASGGRGQFF	TGTGCCAGCAGCTTATCAGTTGGGGCTAGCGGGGGACGAGGACAGTTCTTC	TRBV7-6	TRBJ2-1	many	TRBD2
CASSKANREVNEKLFF	TGTGCCAGCAGCAAAGCGAACAGGGAGGTTAATGAAAAACTGTTTTTT	TRBV21-1	TRBJ1-4	many	-
CASSLVGGVGLSSYNEQFF	TGTGCCAGCAGCTTAGTAGGAGGCGTCGGTTTAAGCTCCTACAATGAGCAGTTCTTC	TRBV11-2	TRBJ2-1	many	-
CASSSDNTGELFF	TGTGCCAGCAGCTCTGACAACACCGGGGAGCTGTTTTTT	TRBV7-2	TRBJ2-2	many	-
CATEAGVPGELFF	TGTGCCACCGAAGCGGGAGTTCCCGGGGAGCTGTTTTTT	TRBV10-3	TRBJ2-2	-	TRBD2
CASRLFERGYTF	TGTGCCAGCAGGCTGTTCGAGCGTGGCTACACCTTC	TRBV28	TRBJ1-2	few	-
CASSAEGAGVGGEQFF	TGTGCCAGCAGCGCCGAAGGGGCAGGGGTTGGCGGTGAGCAGTTCTTC	TRBV9	TRBJ2-1	many	-
CASSPFGQGAFYEQYF	TGTGCCAGCAGCCCTTTTGGACAGGGGGCTTTCTACGAGCAGTACTTC	TRBV7-9	TRBJ2-7	many	TRBD1
CSARDGPAYEQYF	TGCAGTGCTAGGGATGGACCGGCCTACGAGCAGTACTTC	TRBV20-1	TRBJ2-7	many	-
CASSPGGSRNQPQHF	TGCGCCAGCAGCCCCGGGGGTAGCCGCAATCAGCCCCAGCATTTT	TRBV5-1	TRBJ1-5	many	-